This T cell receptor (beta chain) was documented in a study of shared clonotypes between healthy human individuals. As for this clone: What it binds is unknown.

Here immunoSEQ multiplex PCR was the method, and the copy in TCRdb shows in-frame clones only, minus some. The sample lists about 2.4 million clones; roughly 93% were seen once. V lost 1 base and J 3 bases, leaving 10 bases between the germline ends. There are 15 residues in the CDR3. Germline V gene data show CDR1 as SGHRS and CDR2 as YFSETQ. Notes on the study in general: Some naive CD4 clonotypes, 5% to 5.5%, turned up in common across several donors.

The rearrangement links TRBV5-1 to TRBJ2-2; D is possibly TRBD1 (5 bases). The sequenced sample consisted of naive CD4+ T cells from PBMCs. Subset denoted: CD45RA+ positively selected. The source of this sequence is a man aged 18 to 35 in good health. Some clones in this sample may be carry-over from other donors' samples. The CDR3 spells CASSLRLGDTGELFF. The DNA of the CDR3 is TGCGCCAGCAGCTTGAGGCTAGGGGACACCGGGGAGCTGTTTTTT. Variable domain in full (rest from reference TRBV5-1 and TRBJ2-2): KAGVTQTPRYLIKTRGQQVTLSCSPISGHRSVSWYQQTPGQGLQFLFEYFSETQRNKGNFPGRFSGRQFSNSRSEMNVSTLELGDSALYLCASSLRLGDTGELFFGEGSRLTVL.